This T cell receptor (beta chain) was retrieved from a study of tumor-infiltrating lymphocytes in primary liver carcinoma (dated by TCRdb to the late 2010s). For the study in its entirety: Hepatocellular carcinoma (four) or combined HCC and intrahepatic cholangiocarcinoma (one) was present in the five patients, who were three men and two women aged 30 to 69 years. The five patients had tumors of stage T1-T3 N0M0, with maximum diameters ranging from 4.2 to 10 cm. Samples yielded roughly 3.5 to 7.5 million productive TCRbeta reads; read depth did not differ significantly between tissue types. Across five regions of each liver tumor, along with adjacent normal tissue and blood, the study brought together TCRbeta repertoire sequencing, expression microarrays and whole-exome sequencing. A total of 35 specimens from 5 patients underwent TCRbeta repertoire sequencing, comprising roughly 25 tumor regions, 5 adjacent noncancerous liver tissues and 5 peripheral blood samples. To link TCRbeta repertoire diversity with the local molecular phenotype, the roughly 23 tumor region samples were profiled using Agilent mRNA microarrays. Repertoires from technical replicates were highly reproducible, with mean shared-clone rates about 0.88 and correlation coefficients above 0.95. Findings and caveats that apply to the study as a whole: Because only the TCR beta chain was sequenced and unpaired alpha chains were not captured, true repertoire diversity is likely underestimated. Only 4 or 5 patients were included in the study, and the authors note that the findings should be validated in a larger study. Compared with blood, tumors had a significantly larger share of the repertoire taken up by the top 250 clones (p = 0.039). Only about 7.5-25% of top clones were present in all five regions of a tumor, suggesting spatial heterogeneity of tumor-infiltrating T cells. Repertoire overlap was higher between tumor regions (mean roughly 35%) than tumor-adjacent (approximately 17%) or tumor-blood (about 14%) pairs, consistent with antigen-driven expansion. Bulk unsorted samples precluded comparing CD4+ and CD8+ T cell repertoires.

The CDR3 sequence holds 14 residues, the cysteine and phenylalanine included. The only DNA kept is the CDR3, 42 bases in frame from the first base. The germline V gene sets CDR1 to SGHRS and CDR2 to YFSETQ. Using a constant-region primer and ProtoScript II reverse transcriptase, TCRbeta-specific cDNA was reverse-transcribed from about 460 ng total RNA. Construction of the TCRbeta libraries relied on three nested rounds of multiplex PCR, following a slightly modified ARM-PCR procedure. Each of the first two PCR rounds ran for about 10 cycles using multiplex TRBV1-TRBV30 forward primers together with a Cbeta reverse primer. A final 25-cycle PCR with Deep VentR polymerase added sample barcodes and Illumina adapters. Before sequencing, amplicons between 200 and 500 bp were purified from gel using a QIAquick gel extraction kit. The TCRbeta amplicons were sequenced with 250-bp paired-end reads on an Illumina HiSeq 2500. The paper's processing steps were these. To recover full CDR3 sequences, reads were quality-trimmed using Trimmomatic v0.33 and paired reads were then merged using FLASH v1.2.11. V, D and J germline segments were assigned to the rearranged TCRbeta sequences using MiGEC v1.2.1b. Clonotype statistics, along with Shannon-Wiener diversity indices, were calculated using VDJtools v1.0.0. Except for diversity analysis, only the 250 most abundant clonotypes of each sample were used in subsequent analyses to reduce sampling bias. The public sequencing data were trimmed at Q25 with fastp and processed into clonotypes with MiXCR by TCRdb, which kept only in-frame beta chains. Merged by CDR3 protein, the rows form single entries marked with the most common genes and DNA. The V and J calls follow TCRdb's processing rather than the paper's. Counted in this sample were under 110,000 distinct CDR3 sequences; about 62% of them appeared once. The ten largest clonotypes hold roughly an eighth of the sample.

Details on this clonotype: Its antigen remains undetermined. Germline is not matched at one junction end, which may reflect a read error.

Without any cell sorting, total RNA and DNA were extracted together from around 18-30 mg of bulk tissue using the AllPrep DNA/RNA mini kit. Between late 2015 and March 2016, roughly five patients in China with histopathologically diagnosed primary liver carcinoma had surgical resection. At the time of sampling, the patients were treatment-naive and had chronic HBV infection. Each tumor was sampled at five spatially separated regions: the superior, inferior, left-lateral and right-lateral poles and the tumor centre. More than 85% viable tumor cells were found by histology in every tumor sample. Each fresh piece of tumor and adjacent tissue was cut in two, with one half stored in RNAlater at -80 degrees C and the other half sent for histology.

The TCR originated in a woman aged 55-70 years with primary liver carcinoma and hepatitis B virus infection. The sample was liver tumor tissue from sampling region 2. Explained via the paper, the cell subset or site label denotes: tumor region T2, inferior pole. The receptor chain draws on TRBV5-1 and TRBJ2-1; the D gene is perhaps TRBD1, on 6 matching bases. The sequenced DNA is TGCGCCAGCGGCTTGGATGGACCAGAAGGGGGGCAGTTCTTC. Its translation reads: CASGLDGPEGGQFF.